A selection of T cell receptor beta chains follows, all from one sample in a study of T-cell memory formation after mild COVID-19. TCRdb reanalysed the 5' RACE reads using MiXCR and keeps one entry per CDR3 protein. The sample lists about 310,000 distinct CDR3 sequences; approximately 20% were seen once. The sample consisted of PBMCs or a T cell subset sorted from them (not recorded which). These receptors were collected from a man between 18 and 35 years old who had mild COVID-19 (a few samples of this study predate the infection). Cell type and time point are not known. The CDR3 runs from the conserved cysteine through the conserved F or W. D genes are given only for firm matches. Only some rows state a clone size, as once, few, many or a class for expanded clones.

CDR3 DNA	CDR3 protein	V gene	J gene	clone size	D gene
TGTGCCAGCAGTTTGAGTAGCAGGGTAGAGACCCAGTACTTC	CASSLSSRVETQYF	TRBV12-3/TRBV12-4	TRBJ2-5	.	.
TGTGCCACCAGTGATATTGGACCCCGACAGGGCGGGAACACCGGGGAGCTGTTTTTT	CATSDIGPRQGGNTGELFF	TRBV24-1	TRBJ2-2	.	TRBD1
TGTGCCAGCCACCCCCAACGACGGGACACTCGTCCGTACACCGGGGAGCTGTTTTTT	CASHPQRRDTRPYTGELFF	TRBV27	TRBJ2-2	few	.
TGTGCCAGCAGCCCTGGCGGGGCCACAGATACGCAGTATTTT	CASSPGGATDTQYF	TRBV7-9	TRBJ2-3	many	.
TGTGCCAGCAGCTCCCCCGGGACAGGGGTGGGCTACACCTTC	CASSSPGTGVGYTF	TRBV7-9	TRBJ1-2	.	TRBD1
TGTGCCAGCAGCCCCTGGACAGATAGCAATCAGCCCCAGCATTTT	CASSPWTDSNQPQHF	TRBV6-2/TRBV6-3	TRBJ1-5	.	.
TGTGCCAGCAGCACCCGCGGGGGTTATAATTCACCCCTCCACTTT	CASSTRGGYNSPLHF	TRBV7-2	TRBJ1-6	.	.
TGTGCCAGCAGTGGAGGGGTGACAGAGACCCAGTACTTC	CASSGGVTETQYF	TRBV2	TRBJ2-5	few	.
TGTGCCAGCAGCTTAGAGCGGGCGGCGGGTTCACCCCTCCACTTT	CASSLERAAGSPLHF	TRBV7-2	TRBJ1-6	.	.
TGTGCCAGCATAGGGGGCACTGAAGCTTTCTTT	CASIGGTEAFF	TRBV7-8	TRBJ1-1	.	.
TGTGCCAGCGGCCTACTAGCGGGCGGAGATACGCAGTATTTT	CASGLLAGGDTQYF	TRBV12-3/TRBV12-4	TRBJ2-3	.	TRBD2
TGTGCCAGCAGCCAAACAGACAGGGGGGGACAGCCCCAGCATTTT	CASSQTDRGGQPQHF	TRBV28	TRBJ1-5	.	TRBD1
TGTGCCGGACGGGACACACCCAATTCACCCCTCCACTTT	CAGRDTPNSPLHF	TRBV6-1	TRBJ1-6	.	.
TGTGCCAGCAGCTTCCGGGGTAGCGGGGACACAGATACGCAGTATTTT	CASSFRGSGDTDTQYF	TRBV9	TRBJ2-3	few	TRBD2
TGTGCCAGCAGTCAAGCAGGGAGAAACACCGGGGAGCTGTTTTTT	CASSQAGRNTGELFF	TRBV12-3/TRBV12-4	TRBJ2-2	.	.
TGTGCCAGCAGTGGTGGGTCCTGGAGCAATCAGCCCCAGCATTTT	CASSGGSWSNQPQHF	TRBV6-1	TRBJ1-5	few	.
TGTGCCAGCAGCCACATAGTTCGGGTGGGCAATCAGCCCCAGCATTTT	CASSHIVRVGNQPQHF	TRBV7-8	TRBJ1-5	.	.
TGTGCCAGCAGCCCCGGGAGCCCGACAGGGGATGCCTACGAGCAGTACTTC	CASSPGSPTGDAYEQYF	TRBV27	TRBJ2-7	many	TRBD1
TGCGCCAGCAGCTTGGAATCCCAACGGTTCGGGGAGCTGTTTTTT	CASSLESQRFGELFF	TRBV5-1	TRBJ2-2	.	.
TGTGCCAGTACCCCAATTCCGGAGGGCGGGGAGCTGTTTTTT	CASTPIPEGGELFF	TRBV19	TRBJ2-2	.	.
TGCGCCAGCAGCTTGGAAGGGGGCATAGAGACCCAGTACTTC	CASSLEGGIETQYF	TRBV5-1	TRBJ2-5	few	TRBD1
TGTGCCAGCACCTTGGCGGACTTCGCGGATGGGAATACGCAGTATTTT	CASTLADFADGNTQYF	TRBV5-5	TRBJ2-3	.	.
TGCGCCAGCAGCCAAGGAGGGACTAGTTCTGTTGGAGAGACCCAGTACTTC	CASSQGGTSSVGETQYF	TRBV4-3	TRBJ2-5	.	TRBD2
TGTGCCAGTAGTATAACCTCAACAGGGGCAGTTACTGAAGCTTTCTTT	CASSITSTGAVTEAFF	TRBV19	TRBJ1-1	few	TRBD1
TGCGCCAGCAGCCAAATTTCGCAGGGGAGGACTGAAGCTTTCTTT	CASSQISQGRTEAFF	TRBV4-3	TRBJ1-1	.	.
TGTGCCAGCAGCTTAGCCCTAGCGGGGGGGCACTTGGAGCAGTTCTTC	CASSLALAGGHLEQFF	TRBV7-8	TRBJ2-1	.	TRBD2
TGTGCCAGCAGCCTTCGGACCGCTGGCGGGACCCAGTACTTC	CASSLRTAGGTQYF	TRBV6-5	TRBJ2-5	few	.
TGTGCCAGCAGCTCCAGCCGCTACCCCTACGAGCAGTACTTC	CASSSSRYPYEQYF	TRBV11-2	TRBJ2-7	.	.
TGTGCCAGCAGTTCGAGAGGGGGTGTGGAGACCCAGTACTTC	CASSSRGGVETQYF	TRBV12-3/TRBV12-4	TRBJ2-5	.	.
TGCGCCAGCAGCGGACAGGGGAGCCACGAGCAGTACTTC	CASSGQGSHEQYF	TRBV5-1	TRBJ2-7	few	TRBD1
TGTGCCATCAGTACAGCCCGCACTGAAGCTTTCTTT	CAISTARTEAFF	TRBV10-3	TRBJ1-1	.	.
TGCGCCAGCAGCCAGAAGGCGGGAGATGGCTACACCTTC	CASSQKAGDGYTF	TRBV4-3	TRBJ1-2	.	.
TGTGCCAGCAGCCAAGCATCCCGAAACACCGGGGAGCTGTTTTTT	CASSQASRNTGELFF	TRBV4-2	TRBJ2-2	many	.
TGTGCCAGCAGCCCGAACAGGGATGAAAAACTGTTTTTT	CASSPNRDEKLFF	TRBV11-2	TRBJ1-4	.	.
TGCGCCACTCGGGACGTGAACACCGGGGAGCTGTTTTTT	CATRDVNTGELFF	TRBV10-2	TRBJ2-2	.	.
TGTGCCAGCAGCCTAGGGGGACTAGCGGTTTTTAAGGAGACCCAGTACTTC	CASSLGGLAVFKETQYF	TRBV11-2	TRBJ2-5	few	TRBD2
TGTGCCAGCAGTGTAACAGGGGTTGGGAACAATGAGCAGTTCTTC	CASSVTGVGNNEQFF	TRBV9	TRBJ2-1	.	TRBD1
TGCGCCAGCAGCCAGGGGTTGGCGGGTAACTCCTACGAGCAGTACTTC	CASSQGLAGNSYEQYF	TRBV4-3	TRBJ2-7	.	.
TGTGCCAGCAGCGTAGCTTGGACCCGTACAGATACGCAGTATTTT	CASSVAWTRTDTQYF	TRBV9	TRBJ2-3	.	.
TGCAGTGCTGAGACTAGCGGGGTAGAGACCCAGTACTTC	CSAETSGVETQYF	TRBV20-1	TRBJ2-5	few	TRBD2
TGCAGTGCTAATCCGGGGAACGGTGGCTACACCTTC	CSANPGNGGYTF	TRBV20-1	TRBJ1-2	few	.
TGCGCCAGCAGCTTGCACCCAGATAGCAATCAGCCCCAGCATTTT	CASSLHPDSNQPQHF	TRBV5-1	TRBJ1-5	.	.
TGCAGCGTTGAATACGTCCTACGCACCGGGGAGCTGTTTTTT	CSVEYVLRTGELFF	TRBV29-1	TRBJ2-2	.	.
TGTGCCAGCAGCTTAGCGGCAGGTTTAATCCACGAGCAGTACTTC	CASSLAAGLIHEQYF	TRBV7-8	TRBJ2-7	.	.
TGCAGCGCCGAGGGAAAGGGGGCGTACAATGAGCAGTTCTTC	CSAEGKGAYNEQFF	TRBV29-1	TRBJ2-1	once	TRBD1
TGCGCCAGCAGATTGCTCGGACTGAAGGAAGCTTTCTTT	CASRLLGLKEAFF	TRBV5-1	TRBJ1-1	.	.